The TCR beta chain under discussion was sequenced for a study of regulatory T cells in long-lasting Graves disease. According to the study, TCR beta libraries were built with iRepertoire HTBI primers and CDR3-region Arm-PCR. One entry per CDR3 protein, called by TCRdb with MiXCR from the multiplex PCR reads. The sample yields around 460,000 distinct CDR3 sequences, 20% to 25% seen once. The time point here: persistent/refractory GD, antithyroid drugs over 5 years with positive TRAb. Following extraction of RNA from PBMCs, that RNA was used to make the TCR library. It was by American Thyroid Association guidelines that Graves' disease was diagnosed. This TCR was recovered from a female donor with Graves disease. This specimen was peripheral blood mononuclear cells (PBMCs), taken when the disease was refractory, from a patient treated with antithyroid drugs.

DNA for the CDR3: TGTGCCAGCAGTTTTTCCGGGGGTTTTGGCTACACCTTC. This translates into CASSFSGGFGYTF. This chain links TRBV28 with TRBJ1-2, with a possible D match to TRBD1 (5 bases). The CDR3 is 13 amino acids. The V end lost 3 bases, the J end lost 7 bases, and 12 bases lay between the germline ends. Germline CDR1 is MDHEN and CDR2 is SYDVKM.